The 9 T cell receptor beta chains given below trace back to one sample, sequenced in a study of CD8 T cells in Susac syndrome. After extraction with the RNeasy kit, about 0.5 to 1 ug of the RNA was reverse transcribed using random hexamers. TCRdb redid the calling of the immunoSEQ multiplex PCR reads with MiXCR, one entry per CDR3 protein. This repertoire shows approximately 260,000 distinct CDR3 sequences, less than 96% found once; its top ten account for 0.095% to 0.12%. The sequencing sample was made of CD4+ T cells from PBMCs. Every receptor here comes from a human donor with Susac syndrome.

The J gene is TRBJ2-1, the V gene TRBV29-1; TRBD2 matches at 12 bases. CDR3 size: 20 residues. The V segment lost 1 base and the J segment 4 bases; nucleotides outside the gene matches: 17. Germline assignment: CDR1 SQVTM and CDR2 ANQGSEA. CDR3 residues: CSVEGPEYTSGRRGYNEQFF. The CDR3 nucleotides are TGCAGCGTTGAAGGGCCCGAATACACTAGCGGGAGGAGGGGTTACAATGAGCAGTTCTTC.

V and J are TRBV21-1 and TRBJ2-1; the D call of TRBD1 is as the table states it, not checked on the DNA. TRBV21-1 is reported as a pseudogene. CDR3 length equals 17 residues. DNA of the CDR3: TGTGCCAGCAGCCACCTCCGACAGGGGGTCTCCTACAATGAGCAGTTCTTC. It codes for CASSHLRQGVSYNEQFF.

The chain employs TRBV20-1 and TRBJ1-1; D is unresolved. Trimming took 5 bases from V and 3 from J, leaving 19 bases between them. CDR1 is DFQATT and CDR2 is SNEGSKA in the germline V gene (reference sequence). The CDR3 loop spans 15 amino acids. Here the CDR3 DNA reads TGCAGTGCTTCCCCCCCGGGCCTTCGGGACACTGAAGCTTTCTTT. Translating gives CSASPPGLRDTEAFF.

The chain is built from TRBV6-5 and TRBJ2-3, with a possible D match to TRBD1 (6 bases). The germline V gene encodes CDR1 MNHEY and CDR2 SVGAGI. This CDR3 is built from 13 residues. V was cut by 2 bases and J by 4 bases, with 7 bases left in between. This CDR3 reads CASSYNRADTQYF. In DNA, the CDR3 is TGTGCCAGCAGTTACAACAGGGCAGATACGCAGTATTTT.

V usage is TRBV30 and J usage is TRBJ2-1, with a tentative D call TRBD2 (6 bases). Germline CDR1 GTSNPN, CDR2 SVGIG (reference sequence). V was pared by 4 bases and J by 5 bases, with 12 bases between. This CDR3 comprises 13 residues. The CDR3 region has the DNA TGTGCCTGGATGCGGCGGGGTAACAATGAGCAGTTCTTC. Residues: CAWMRRGNNEQFF.

V gene TRBV30 combines with J gene TRBJ2-2; D is unclear. V dropped 0 bases and J dropped 0 bases, with 8 bases sitting between them. This CDR3 spans 15 amino acids. Germline lookup yields CDR1 GTSNPN and CDR2 SVGIG (reference sequence). The CDR3 DNA follows: TGTGCCTGGAGTGTGAGACTCGCGAACACCGGGGAGCTGTTTTTT. It yields the protein CAWSVRLANTGELFF.

In its sample, this clonotype was seen a few times. J is TRBJ2-7 and V is TRBV11-3; a possible D gene is TRBD1 (6 bases). The germline V gene encodes CDR1 SGHNT and CDR2 YENEEA. Trimming pared 1 base from V and 1 base from J, leaving 8 bases between. This CDR3 spans 14 amino acids. Here the CDR3 reads CASSLGGPSYEQYF. The DNA of the CDR3 is TGTGCCAGCAGCTTAGGGGGGCCTTCCTACGAGCAGTACTTC.

This clonotype was recorded once. The chain joins TRBV7-2 to TRBJ1-1; unclear D gene. Trimming left V 2 bases short and J 2 bases short, with 6 bases between. This CDR3 has 13 amino acids. Germline loops: CDR1 SGHTA, CDR2 FQGNSA. CDR3 coding DNA: TGTGCCAGCAGCTTAATCGGTAACACTGAAGCTTTCTTT. This gives the protein CASSLIGNTEAFF.

The chain couples TRBV11-2 to TRBJ2-7, with D unclear. The germline V and J ends were trimmed by 1 base and 5 bases, with 9 bases remaining between them. Germline CDR1 reads SGHAT; CDR2 reads FQNNGV. This CDR3 spans 13 amino acids. The CDR3 region is CASSLGSSDEQYF. The CDR3 DNA reads as TGTGCCAGCAGCTTAGGGTCTTCGGACGAGCAGTACTTC.